This entry lists 16 T cell receptor beta chains sequenced from one sample in a study of CD8 T cells in ankylosing spondylitis. TCRdb called the 5' RACE reads again in MiXCR, with one record for every CDR3 protein. This sample has 100,000 to 150,000 distinct CDR3 sequences, with about a tenth found just once. The sample was blood, either unsorted or a sorted T cell fraction (not recorded which). These receptor sequences come from a male donor with ankylosing spondylitis or in good health (not recorded which).

The V gene is TRBV29-1, the J gene TRBJ2-3; 8 bases align to TRBD2. V was clipped by 7 bases and J by 0 bases; unmatched bases: 6. The CDR3 is 14 residues long. CDR1 and CDR2 (germline): SQVTM, ANQGSEA. In DNA, the CDR3 is TGCAGCGGTACTAGCGGCCGGAGCACAGATACGCAGTATTTT. Translation gives CSGTSGRSTDTQYF.

This clonotype was found many times. CDR3 region: CASSARLGANYGYTF. The DNA of the CDR3 is TGCGCCAGCAGCGCCCGATTGGGAGCTAACTATGGCTACACCTTC. J is TRBJ1-2 and V is TRBV5-1; D not resolved. The CDR3 spans 15 residues. V shed 4 bases and J shed 0 bases, with 13 bases lying between them. From germline, CDR1 is SGHRS and CDR2 YFSETQ.

This rearrangement joins TRBV20-1 to TRBJ2-7; 9 bases agree with TRBD2. This CDR3 spans 14 amino acids. J gave up 2 bases and V 6 bases, and 8 bases lay outside the gene matches. CDR1 is DFQATT, CDR2 SNEGSKA, per germline (reference sequence). CDR3 sequence: CSATRGLAPYEQYF. The CDR3 DNA reads TGCAGTGCGACCCGGGGACTAGCCCCCTACGAGCAGTACTTC.

This rearrangement joins TRBV20-1 to TRBJ2-7; possible D gene TRBD1, 6 bases. The CDR3 consists of 17 residues. Looked up from germline, CDR1 is DFQATT and CDR2 is SNEGSKA (reference sequence). V lost 6 bases to trimming and J lost 0 bases, with 24 bases between them. In DNA, the CDR3 is TGCAGTGCCGTCAGGAGGACCGGGACACAGAGCTCCTACGAGCAGTACTTC. Translation gives CSAVRRTGTQSSYEQYF.

Ten or more counts support this clonotype. The chain has TRBV5-1 and TRBJ2-3, with unresolved D. From germline, CDR1 is SGHRS and CDR2 YFSETQ. Trimming removed 4 bases at V and 0 bases at J, with 15 bases between. The CDR3 covers 16 residues. The CDR3 here is CASSLRSGSSTDTQYF. The DNA of the CDR3 is TGCGCCAGCAGCCTTCGGTCCGGGTCTAGCACAGATACGCAGTATTTT.

In this sample, this clonotype turned up many times. The CDR3 DNA sequence: TGCGCCAGCAGCCAAGGGACGGTCCCATCCTACGAGCAGTACTTC. This sequence encodes CASSQGTVPSYEQYF. V gene TRBV5-1 combines with J gene TRBJ2-7, with D perhaps being TRBD1 or TRBD2 (5 bases each). Germline CDR1 SGHRS, CDR2 YFSETQ. The CDR3 spans 15 residues. With 4 bases removed from V and 1 base from J, the gap between germline ends came to 15 bases.

This clonotype was detected ten times or more. The chain carries TRBV20-1 and TRBJ2-5; D gene uncertain. V was trimmed by 3 bases and J by 4 bases, leaving 9 bases between them. The V gene's germline CDR1 is DFQATT and CDR2 SNEGSKA (reference sequence). The CDR3 is 12 amino acids. Here the CDR3 DNA reads TGCAGTGCTAGTGCCCCTTCAGAGACCCAGTACTTC. It encodes CSASAPSETQYF.

This clonotype was seen many times. The chain links TRBV20-1 to TRBJ2-5; 10 bases fit TRBD1. Germline CDR1 and CDR2: DFQATT and SNEGSKA (reference sequence). Losses at the gene ends were 2 bases for V and 5 bases for J; bases not matched to a gene: 8. The length of the CDR3 is 15 residues. The CDR3 region has the DNA TGCAGTGCTAGACTTGACAGGGGGCTTCTGGAGACCCAGTACTTC. Translating it yields CSARLDRGLLETQYF.

At least ten counts were recorded for this clonotype. This sequence joins TRBV28 and TRBJ2-7; TRBD2 is a possible D gene (6 bases). Trimming cost V 5 bases and J 4 bases, with 21 bases left between them. The CDR3 consists of 16 residues. The germline V gene encodes CDR1 MDHEN and CDR2 SYDVKM. This CDR3 reads CASSPTLWRAVYEQYF. The CDR3 DNA reads TGTGCCAGCAGTCCGACCCTGTGGAGGGCGGTGTACGAGCAGTACTTC.

This clonotype was seen at least ten times. The CDR3 DNA reads TGCAGCGGCGGAATAGCGGGAGGGCCCTACAATGAGCAGTTCTTC. Its translation is CSGGIAGGPYNEQFF. The rearrangement links TRBV29-1 to TRBJ2-1, with 11 nucleotides matching TRBD2. The CDR3 consists of 15 residues. Trimming took 7 bases from V and 2 from J; bases not matched to a gene: 7. Germline V gives CDR1 SQVTM, CDR2 ANQGSEA.

This clonotype has at least ten counts. The V gene is TRBV12-3 or TRBV12-4, the J gene TRBJ2-5; 9 bases match TRBD1. This CDR3 region has 17 residues. Trimming cost V 0 bases and J 0 bases; bases outside gene matches: 5. This chain's CDR3 is CASSLANRGHNQETQYF. CDR3 coding DNA: TGTGCCAGCAGTTTAGCGAACAGGGGGCACAACCAAGAGACCCAGTACTTC.

This clonotype was observed at least ten times. The chain employs TRBV11-2 and TRBJ2-3; 9 nucleotides align to TRBD2. CDR3 size: 17 residues. Germline V gene data show CDR1 as SGHAT and CDR2 as FQNNGV. With V trimmed by 1 base and J by 0 bases, 5 bases remained unmatched. The CDR3 bases are TGTGCCAGCAGCTTAGGTCTCACTAGCGGGAGCACAGATACGCAGTATTTT. Encoded protein: CASSLGLTSGSTDTQYF.

This clonotype was observed at least ten times. The genes are TRBV5-1 and TRBJ2-7, with TRBD2 as a possible D gene (7 bases). CDR1 is SGHRS, CDR2 YFSETQ, per germline. The CDR3 totals 14 residues. The V end was cut by 2 bases, the J end by 4 bases, with 13 bases between. The CDR3 loop is CASSFLGGGYEQYF. The DNA for the CDR3 is TGCGCCAGCAGCTTTTTAGGGGGGGGATACGAGCAGTACTTC.

This clonotype has at least ten counts. V gene TRBV29-1 combines with J gene TRBJ2-7; 10 bases are a match to TRBD2. The CDR3 totals 15 residues. Trimming cost V 2 bases and J 5 bases; bases outside gene matches: 9. Germline CDR1 reads SQVTM; CDR2 reads ANQGSEA. The CDR3 region is CSVETLAGGWDEQYF. DNA of the CDR3: TGCAGCGTTGAAACTTTAGCGGGAGGATGGGACGAGCAGTACTTC.

This clonotype was counted a few times. This chain uses TRBV5-1 with TRBJ1-1, with D possibly being TRBD1 (5 bases). The CDR3 runs 16 residues. V was pared by 1 base and J by 0 bases, with 13 bases between. Germline values: CDR1 SGHRS, CDR2 YFSETQ. The CDR3 coding sequence is TGCGCCAGCAGCTTGAGGGGACCGCCGATGAACACTGAAGCTTTCTTT. Amino acid sequence: CASSLRGPPMNTEAFF. Filled out from reference TRBV5-1 and TRBJ1-1, the complete variable domain reads KAGVTQTPRYLIKTRGQQVTLSCSPISGHRSVSWYQQTPGQGLQFLFEYFSETQRNKGNFPGRFSGRQFSNSRSEMNVSTLELGDSALYLCASSLRGPPMNTEAFFGQGTRLTVV.

This sequence joins TRBV18 and TRBJ2-1, with 8 bases aligning to TRBD2. Looked up from germline, CDR1 is KGHSH and CDR2 is LQKENI. This CDR3 has 14 amino acids. Trimming cost V 4 bases and J 4 bases; bases outside gene matches: 3. Here the CDR3 DNA reads TGTGCCAGCTCACAAGCGGGAGTTTACAATGAGCAGTTCTTC. Protein: CASSQAGVYNEQFF.